The sequence of this T cell receptor beta chain was determined in a study of technical replicates of blood from several donors. The method was immunoSEQ multiplex PCR; TCRdb's version includes in-frame clones alone and lacks a portion of them. Of some 96,000 clones listed, approximately 96% are singletons. The length of the CDR3 is 17 residues. V lost 0 bases, J lost 4 bases, and 13 bases lay in between. From germline, CDR1 is MRHNA and CDR2 SNTAGT. Sequenced: T cells isolated from PBMCs. The chain uses TRBV6-4 and TRBJ1-6, with D possibly TRBD1 on 5 matching bases. The sequence came from a human donor in good health. The CDR3 protein is CASSDSKRGGYNSPLHF. Here the CDR3 DNA reads TGTGCCAGCAGTGACTCAAAGCGGGGCGGTTATAATTCACCCCTCCACTTT.